This T cell receptor (beta chain) was observed in a study of human T cells and chemical hapten exposure (TCRdb year 2021). About the full investigation: For sensitization, 2% DPC in acetone was applied to a 2 cm by 2 cm area of upper inner arm skin. Patients additionally received weekly therapeutic DPC doses to the scalp throughout the approximately 25-week study period. Patch tests used Finn chambers with 0.01% DPC on the upper back, scored after 6 days by International Contact Dermatitis Research Group standards. The patient cohort, mostly female, included alopecia areata with under or over 50% scalp involvement, alopecia totalis and alopecia universalis. Libraries were combined into a pool for sequencing, and differences in TCR yield between samples came mainly from small differences in library volumes within the pool. This study followed changes in the peripheral blood TCR repertoire in vivo during primary and secondary sensitization of alopecia patients to the hapten diphenylcyclopropenone (DPC). Blood samples were taken from patients before sensitization (week 0) and then at 2, 6 and about 24 weeks after DPC sensitization. Approximately 30 alopecia patients provided blood for TCR sequencing at one to four time points (pre-sensitization, 2, 6 and 24 weeks).

As encoded in the germline V gene (reference sequence), CDR1 is PRHDT while CDR2 is FYEKMQ. The junction carries 6 bases between V and J, which are trimmed by 3 bases and 2 bases respectively. The CDR3 numbers 13 residues from cysteine through phenylalanine. The read is trimmed to its CDR3 DNA, 39 bases read in frame from base 1. Sample time point, as interpreted from the label and publication: patch test 2, 6 weeks after DPC sensitization. The treatment or condition label here, explained by the study, means: therapeutic diphenylcyclopropenone sensitization with weekly scalp DPC. At each patch-test visit, blood was drawn before the patch test was applied. Patients were considered eligible if aged 18 to 70, diagnosed with alopecia and deemed suitable for DPC therapy, and patients were excluded if pregnant. Total RNA was extracted from unfractionated whole blood that had been collected in Tempus Blood RNA tubes.

To prepare the library, RACE was applied. TCRdb shows the sequencer as NextSeq 500. Library preparation attached unique molecular identifiers to individual cDNA molecules for quantitative, reproducible TCR counting. From each blood RNA sample, both TCR alpha and TCR beta chains were sequenced. In the paper's pipeline: The median number of TCRs per sample was over 85,000, ranging from about 20,000 to 750,000. V, J and CDR3 annotation of the TCR reads was carried out using the Decombinator software suite. For PS versus PT1 abundance plots, all samples were subsampled to the same number of TCRs (28,000). Expanded TCRs were defined as absent before sensitization and observed at least eight times at the 2-week time point. The public reads were reanalyzed by TCRdb: fastp trimming at Q25, MiXCR alignment, in-frame beta chains only. Here each entry gathers all rows of one CDR3 protein and keeps the most common genes and DNA. TCRdb, rather than the study authors, made the V and J calls. For this sample the table gives about 80,000 distinct CDR3 sequences, of which around 9.6% were detected only once. The top ten clones comprise roughly 2.4% of the sample.

The sample holds many counts of this clonotype. The antigen this receptor binds is unknown. Base qualities were left out, and no much larger clone turns up one base away. Study-wide findings and limitations: Expanded TCRs formed significantly more large CDR3 similarity clusters than pre-sensitization or healthy control sets, consistent with antigen-driven responses. DPC sensitization did not change how many TCRs were above 1 in 1000 frequency, and no evidence was found of alterations in global repertoire structure. Alopecia, a presumed autoimmune disease, was present in all patients, so the immune response of the patients might differ from that of healthy individuals. The number of PT1 expanded TCRs positively correlated with patch test score, significant at thresholds 8, 16 and 32 but not 4. Repeated subsampling changed both the strength of the expansion versus patch-test correlation and the threshold at which the correlation became significant.

Here the sequenced sample was whole blood, taken in connection with sensitization to the hapten diphenylcyclopropenone (DPC). The rearrangement combines TRBV13 with TRBJ2-3; no D gene is confidently identified. The receptor's source is a young woman with alopecia areata. Some clones in this sample may be carry-over from other donors' samples. The DNA sequence is as follows: TGTGCCAGCAGCTTTAGTAACACAGATACGCAGTATTTT. This yields the protein CASSFSNTDTQYF.